A selection of T cell receptor beta chains follows, all from one sample in a study of T cells in Graves' hyperthyroidism and ophthalmopathy. MiXCR, run by TCRdb on the multiplex PCR reads, gives a single entry per CDR3 protein. The data contain about 600,000 distinct CDR3 sequences, approximately 15% of them singletons. The sample consisted of blood. These receptors all stem from a woman aged 18-29 years with Graves' ophthalmopathy. CDR3s include the opening cysteine and the closing phenylalanine or tryptophan. D genes are given only for firm matches. Clone size appears in some rows only: once, few, many, or a class for an expanded clone.

j_call: TRBJ1-1; v_call: TRBV3-1; clone_size: many; d_call: TRBD1; cdr3_aa: CASSQAGGRNTEAFF; cdr3_nt: TGTGCCAGCAGCCAAGCAGGGGGGAGGAACACTGAAGCTTTCTTT
j_call: TRBJ2-5; v_call: TRBV29-1; clone_size: many; d_call: NA; cdr3_aa: CSVEVQGTRNF; cdr3_nt: TGCAGCGTTGAAGTGCAGGGGACCCGAAACTTC
j_call: TRBJ2-1; v_call: TRBV6-1; clone_size: many; d_call: NA; cdr3_aa: CASSTRGGSYNEQFF; cdr3_nt: TGTGCCAGCAGTACCAGGGGCGGCTCCTACAATGAGCAGTTCTTC
j_call: TRBJ2-3; v_call: TRBV4-2; clone_size: few; d_call: NA; cdr3_aa: CASSQEKGTDTQYF; cdr3_nt: TGTGCCAGCAGCCAAGAAAAGGGGACAGATACGCAGTATTTT
j_call: TRBJ2-1; v_call: TRBV12-3/TRBV12-4; clone_size: many; d_call: TRBD2; cdr3_aa: CASSNLTSDEQFF; cdr3_nt: TGTGCCAGCAGTAACCTGACTAGCGATGAGCAGTTCTTC
j_call: TRBJ2-1; v_call: TRBV27; clone_size: many; d_call: TRBD2; cdr3_aa: CASSLGRAYGEQFF; cdr3_nt: TGTGCCAGCAGTCTCGGGAGGGCCTATGGTGAGCAGTTCTTC
j_call: TRBJ1-3; v_call: TRBV27; clone_size: many; d_call: NA; cdr3_aa: CASSPDRSDTIYF; cdr3_nt: TGTGCCAGCAGTCCTGACAGATCGGACACCATATATTTT
j_call: TRBJ2-5; v_call: TRBV2; clone_size: many; d_call: NA; cdr3_aa: CASTMTSSGETQYF; cdr3_nt: TGTGCCAGCACCATGACTAGTTCGGGAGAGACCCAGTACTTC
j_call: TRBJ2-6; v_call: TRBV9; clone_size: NA; d_call: NA; cdr3_aa: CASSVGDSRSGTNVLTF; cdr3_nt: TGTGCCAGCAGCGTAGGAGACAGCCGATCTGGGACCAACGTCCTGACTTTC
j_call: TRBJ2-1; v_call: TRBV14; clone_size: many; d_call: NA; cdr3_aa: CASSQYNEQFF; cdr3_nt: TGTGCCAGCAGCCAGTACAATGAGCAGTTCTTC
j_call: TRBJ2-7; v_call: TRBV5-1; clone_size: NA; d_call: NA; cdr3_aa: CASSLTAFSYEQYF; cdr3_nt: TGCGCCAGCAGCTTGACAGCCTTCTCCTACGAGCAGTACTTC
j_call: TRBJ2-7; v_call: TRBV10-3; clone_size: many; d_call: NA; cdr3_aa: CAISAGTSSYEQYF; cdr3_nt: TGTGCCATCAGTGCCGGGACAAGCTCCTACGAGCAGTACTTC
j_call: TRBJ1-1; v_call: TRBV5-8; clone_size: many; d_call: TRBD1; cdr3_aa: CASSHGQGRSRMNTEAFF; cdr3_nt: TGTGCCAGCAGCCACGGACAGGGGCGAAGCCGAATGAACACTGAAGCTTTCTTT
j_call: TRBJ2-5; v_call: TRBV28; clone_size: many; d_call: TRBD1; cdr3_aa: CASSSRDRGDQETQYF; cdr3_nt: TGTGCCAGCAGTTCCAGGGACAGGGGGGACCAAGAGACCCAGTACTTC
j_call: TRBJ2-3; v_call: TRBV7-2; clone_size: many; d_call: NA; cdr3_aa: CASSLGVGSTDTQYF; cdr3_nt: TGTGCCAGCAGCTTAGGAGTAGGGAGCACAGATACGCAGTATTTT
j_call: TRBJ2-7; v_call: TRBV2; clone_size: many; d_call: NA; cdr3_aa: CATLDSSYEQYF; cdr3_nt: TGTGCCACCTTGGACAGCTCCTACGAGCAGTACTTC
j_call: TRBJ1-1; v_call: TRBV6-1; clone_size: many; d_call: NA; cdr3_aa: CASSSFGKYTEAFF; cdr3_nt: TGTGCCAGCAGTTCCTTTGGGAAATACACTGAAGCTTTCTTT
j_call: TRBJ2-1; v_call: TRBV2; clone_size: many; d_call: NA; cdr3_aa: CASSELGPSSYNEQFF; cdr3_nt: TGTGCCAGCAGTGAGTTGGGTCCCTCCTCCTACAATGAGCAGTTCTTC
j_call: TRBJ2-7; v_call: TRBV2; clone_size: many; d_call: NA; cdr3_aa: CATLKSSYEQYF; cdr3_nt: TGTGCCACCCTAAAGTCCTCCTACGAGCAGTACTTC
j_call: TRBJ2-7; v_call: TRBV9; clone_size: NA; d_call: NA; cdr3_aa: CASSSRAPLGEQYF; cdr3_nt: TGTGCCAGCAGCTCCCGGGCTCCCTTAGGCGAGCAGTACTTC
j_call: TRBJ1-1; v_call: TRBV5-6; clone_size: many; d_call: NA; cdr3_aa: CASSWAGGAADTEAFF; cdr3_nt: TGTGCCAGCAGCTGGGCGGGGGGGGCGGCGGACACTGAAGCTTTCTTT
j_call: TRBJ2-1; v_call: TRBV20-1; clone_size: many; d_call: NA; cdr3_aa: CSAGERGLDEQFF; cdr3_nt: TGCAGTGCTGGGGAGCGAGGGTTGGATGAGCAGTTCTTC
j_call: TRBJ2-7; v_call: TRBV5-1; clone_size: many; d_call: TRBD2; cdr3_aa: CASSLVSSGIIYEQYF; cdr3_nt: TGCGCCAGCAGCTTGGTATCTAGCGGAATTATCTACGAGCAGTACTTC
j_call: TRBJ2-7; v_call: TRBV2; clone_size: many; d_call: TRBD2; cdr3_aa: CASSDFSGLLLEQYF; cdr3_nt: TGTGCCAGCAGTGACTTTAGCGGGCTGCTCCTGGAGCAGTACTTC
j_call: TRBJ2-1; v_call: TRBV18; clone_size: many; d_call: NA; cdr3_aa: CASSSGGEQFF; cdr3_nt: TGTGCCAGCTCATCAGGGGGGGAGCAGTTCTTC
j_call: TRBJ2-4; v_call: TRBV5-1; clone_size: few; d_call: NA; cdr3_aa: CASSLEGVIAKNIQYF; cdr3_nt: TGCGCCAGCAGCTTGGAAGGGGTGATAGCCAAAAACATTCAGTACTTC
j_call: TRBJ2-2; v_call: TRBV6-1; clone_size: few; d_call: TRBD1; cdr3_aa: CASSLQGVWAGELFF; cdr3_nt: TGTGCCAGCAGTCTGCAGGGGGTCTGGGCCGGGGAGCTGTTTTTT
j_call: TRBJ2-1; v_call: TRBV29-1; clone_size: NA; d_call: TRBD2; cdr3_aa: CSVEGSGRMGDEQFF; cdr3_nt: TGCAGCGTTGAGGGTAGCGGGAGAATGGGGGATGAGCAGTTCTTC
j_call: TRBJ1-6; v_call: TRBV2; clone_size: many; d_call: NA; cdr3_aa: CASMRGASYNSPLHF; cdr3_nt: TGTGCCAGCATGAGGGGAGCCTCCTATAATTCACCCCTCCACTTT
j_call: TRBJ2-7; v_call: TRBV5-4; clone_size: few; d_call: TRBD2; cdr3_aa: CASSPEGLGDYEQYF; cdr3_nt: TGTGCCAGCAGCCCGGAAGGACTAGGGGACTACGAGCAGTACTTC
j_call: TRBJ2-5; v_call: TRBV12-3/TRBV12-4; clone_size: many; d_call: NA; cdr3_aa: CASSLVAAQETQYF; cdr3_nt: TGTGCCAGCAGTTTAGTGGCCGCCCAAGAGACCCAGTACTTC
j_call: TRBJ2-7; v_call: TRBV11-1; clone_size: many; d_call: TRBD1; cdr3_aa: CASSWGTVGYEQYF; cdr3_nt: TGTGCCAGCAGCTGGGGGACAGTTGGCTACGAGCAGTACTTC
j_call: TRBJ2-1; v_call: TRBV27; clone_size: NA; d_call: NA; cdr3_aa: CASSQVPQPRSRREQFF; cdr3_nt: TGTGCCAGCAGCCAGGTCCCGCAACCGCGGAGCCGGCGGGAGCAGTTCTTC
j_call: TRBJ2-3; v_call: TRBV12-3/TRBV12-4; clone_size: NA; d_call: NA; cdr3_aa: CASVHTGTPIGTDTQYF; cdr3_nt: TGTGCCAGCGTTCATACCGGGACTCCTATTGGCACAGATACGCAGTATTTT
j_call: TRBJ2-7; v_call: TRBV4-1; clone_size: NA; d_call: TRBD1; cdr3_aa: CASSQDRSWDRAYEQYF; cdr3_nt: TGCGCCAGCAGCCAAGATCGGTCTTGGGACAGGGCCTACGAGCAGTACTTC
j_call: TRBJ1-1; v_call: TRBV28; clone_size: many; d_call: NA; cdr3_aa: CASSPSTVEAFF; cdr3_nt: TGTGCCAGCAGTCCATCGACGGTTGAAGCTTTCTTT
j_call: TRBJ2-3; v_call: TRBV3-1; clone_size: NA; d_call: TRBD2; cdr3_aa: CASSQVLAGADTQYF; cdr3_nt: TGTGCCAGCAGCCAAGTACTAGCGGGGGCAGATACGCAGTATTTT
j_call: TRBJ2-5; v_call: TRBV7-9; clone_size: many; d_call: TRBD2; cdr3_aa: CASSKLFGTSGRAGETQYF; cdr3_nt: TGTGCCAGCAGCAAACTCTTCGGGACTAGCGGGAGAGCGGGGGAGACCCAGTACTTC
j_call: TRBJ1-2; v_call: TRBV4-3; clone_size: few; d_call: TRBD1; cdr3_aa: CASSQEGTGGYGYTF; cdr3_nt: TGCGCCAGCAGCCAAGAAGGTACAGGGGGCTATGGCTACACCTTC
j_call: TRBJ2-1; v_call: TRBV7-3; clone_size: many; d_call: NA; cdr3_aa: CASSSSFYNEQFF; cdr3_nt: TGTGCCAGCAGCTCGTCCTTCTATAATGAGCAGTTCTTC
j_call: TRBJ1-1; v_call: TRBV30; clone_size: many; d_call: NA; cdr3_aa: CAWSPTGTEAFF; cdr3_nt: TGTGCCTGGAGTCCCACCGGGACTGAAGCTTTCTTT
j_call: TRBJ2-2; v_call: TRBV4-1; clone_size: NA; d_call: TRBD2; cdr3_aa: CASSQSGGRAAGELFF; cdr3_nt: TGCGCCAGCAGCCAATCCGGCGGGAGGGCCGCCGGGGAGCTGTTTTTT
j_call: TRBJ2-2; v_call: TRBV7-2; clone_size: many; d_call: TRBD1; cdr3_aa: CASSPGQGRTGELFF; cdr3_nt: TGTGCCAGCAGCCCTGGACAGGGGCGAACCGGGGAGCTGTTTTTT
j_call: TRBJ1-1; v_call: TRBV10-3; clone_size: NA; d_call: NA; cdr3_aa: CAISPPGNTEAFF; cdr3_nt: TGTGCCATCAGTCCCCCGGGGAACACTGAAGCTTTCTTT
j_call: TRBJ2-7; v_call: TRBV10-3; clone_size: many; d_call: NA; cdr3_aa: CAISSSGTLRYEQYF; cdr3_nt: TGTGCCATCAGTTCCTCCGGGACACTACGCTACGAGCAGTACTTC
j_call: TRBJ2-6; v_call: TRBV19; clone_size: few; d_call: NA; cdr3_aa: CASSIQSSGANVLTF; cdr3_nt: TGTGCCAGTAGTATACAGAGCTCTGGGGCCAACGTCCTGACTTTC
j_call: TRBJ1-2; v_call: TRBV30; clone_size: many; d_call: NA; cdr3_aa: CAWSDGGYYGYTF; cdr3_nt: TGTGCCTGGAGTGACGGGGGCTACTATGGCTACACCTTC